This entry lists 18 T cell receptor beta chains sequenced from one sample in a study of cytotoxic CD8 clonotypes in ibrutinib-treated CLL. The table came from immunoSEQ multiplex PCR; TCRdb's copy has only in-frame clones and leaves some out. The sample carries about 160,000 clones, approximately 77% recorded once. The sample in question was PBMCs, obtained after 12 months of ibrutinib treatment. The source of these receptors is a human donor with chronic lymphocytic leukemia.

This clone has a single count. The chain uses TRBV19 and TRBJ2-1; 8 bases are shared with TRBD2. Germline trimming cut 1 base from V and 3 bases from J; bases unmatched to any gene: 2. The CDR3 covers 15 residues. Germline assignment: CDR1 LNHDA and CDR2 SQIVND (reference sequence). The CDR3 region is CASSIAGTSYNEQFF. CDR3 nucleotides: TGTGCCAGTAGTATAGCCGGGACTAGCTACAATGAGCAGTTCTTC.

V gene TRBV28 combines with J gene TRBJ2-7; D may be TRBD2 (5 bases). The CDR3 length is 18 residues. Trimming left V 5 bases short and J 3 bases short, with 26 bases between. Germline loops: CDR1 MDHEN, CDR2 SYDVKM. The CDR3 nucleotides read TGTGCCAGCAGTCCCCCACTGAGCCCTCGACGGGGTATCTACGAGCAGTACTTC. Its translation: CASSPPLSPRRGIYEQYF.

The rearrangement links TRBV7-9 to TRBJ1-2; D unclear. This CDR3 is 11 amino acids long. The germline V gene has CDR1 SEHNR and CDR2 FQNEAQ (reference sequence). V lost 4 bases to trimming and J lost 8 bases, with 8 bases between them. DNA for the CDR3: TGTGCCAGCAGCTCTTTATTAGGCTACACCTTC. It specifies CASSSLLGYTF.

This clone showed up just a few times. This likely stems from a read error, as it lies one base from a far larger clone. DNA for the CDR3: TGCGCCAGCAGCCAAACTATGGCAACGGCAGACTATAATTCACCCCTCCACTTT. Translating it yields CASSQTMATADYNSPLHF. This chain uses TRBV4-1 with TRBJ1-6; the D is unclear. Trimming took off 2 bases at V and 3 bases at J, with 17 bases between the two ends. The CDR3 is made up of 18 amino acids. Per germline, CDR1 MGHRA and CDR2 YSYEKL.

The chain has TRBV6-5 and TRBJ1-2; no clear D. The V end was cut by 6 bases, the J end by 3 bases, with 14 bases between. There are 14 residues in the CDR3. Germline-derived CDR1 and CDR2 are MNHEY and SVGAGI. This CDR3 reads CASSPSGEDYGYTF. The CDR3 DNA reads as TGTGCCAGCAGCCCCAGCGGGGAGGACTATGGCTACACCTTC.

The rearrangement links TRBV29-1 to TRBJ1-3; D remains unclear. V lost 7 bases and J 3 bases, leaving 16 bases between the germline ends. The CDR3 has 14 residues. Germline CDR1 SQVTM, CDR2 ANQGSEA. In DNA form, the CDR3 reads TGCAGCGCCCTACCGCTCGGGGTTGGAAACACCATATATTTT. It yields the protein CSALPLGVGNTIYF.

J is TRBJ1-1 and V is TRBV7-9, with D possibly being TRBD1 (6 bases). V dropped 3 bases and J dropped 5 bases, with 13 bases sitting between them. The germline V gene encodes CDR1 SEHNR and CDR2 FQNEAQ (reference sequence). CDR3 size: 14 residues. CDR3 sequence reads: CASSFQTGMTEAFF. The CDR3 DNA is TGTGCCAGCAGCTTCCAGACAGGAATGACTGAAGCTTTCTTT. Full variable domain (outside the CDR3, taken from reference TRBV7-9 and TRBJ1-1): DTGVSQNPRHKITKRGQNVTFRCDPISEHNRLYWYRQTLGQGPEFLTYFQNEAQLEKSRLLSDRFSAERPKGSFSTLEIQRTEQGDSAMYLCASSFQTGMTEAFFGQGTRLTVV.

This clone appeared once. For the CDR3, the DNA is TGTGCCAGCAGCCCCGGAAACATCGCGTTGGGCTACACCTTC. This translates into CASSPGNIALGYTF. V gene TRBV6-6 combines with J gene TRBJ1-2, with D unresolved. CDR3 length: 14 amino acids. Germline V lookup: CDR1 MNHNY, CDR2 SVGAGI (reference sequence). Trimming removed 6 bases from V and 8 bases from J, with 19 bases in between.

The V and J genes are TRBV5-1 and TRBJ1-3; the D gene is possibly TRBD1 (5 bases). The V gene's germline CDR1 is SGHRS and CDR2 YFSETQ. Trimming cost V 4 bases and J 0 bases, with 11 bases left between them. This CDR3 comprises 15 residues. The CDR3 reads CASSPNRGSGNTIYF. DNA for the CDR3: TGCGCCAGCAGCCCAAATAGGGGCTCTGGAAACACCATATATTTT. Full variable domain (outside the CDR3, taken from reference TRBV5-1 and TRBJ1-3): KAGVTQTPRYLIKTRGQQVTLSCSPISGHRSVSWYQQTPGQGLQFLFEYFSETQRNKGNFPGRFSGRQFSNSRSEMNVSTLELGDSALYLCASSPNRGSGNTIYFGEGSWLTVV.

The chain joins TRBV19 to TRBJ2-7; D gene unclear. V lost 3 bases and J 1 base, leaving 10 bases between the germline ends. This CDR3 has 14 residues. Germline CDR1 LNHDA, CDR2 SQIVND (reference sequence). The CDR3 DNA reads TGTGCCAGTAGTATCGGTGGCCAGTCCTACGAGCAGTACTTC. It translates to CASSIGGQSYEQYF.

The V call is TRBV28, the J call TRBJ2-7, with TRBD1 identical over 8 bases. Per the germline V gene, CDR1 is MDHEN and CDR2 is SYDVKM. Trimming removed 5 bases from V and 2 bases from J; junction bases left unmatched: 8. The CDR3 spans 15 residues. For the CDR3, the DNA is TGTGCCAGCAGTGGTTTGACAGGGGCCCCCTACGAGCAGTACTTC. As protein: CASSGLTGAPYEQYF.

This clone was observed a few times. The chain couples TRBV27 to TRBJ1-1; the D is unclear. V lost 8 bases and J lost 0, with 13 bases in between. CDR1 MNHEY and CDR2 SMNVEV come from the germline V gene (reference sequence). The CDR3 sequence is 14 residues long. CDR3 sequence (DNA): TGTGCCAGCCGCCTGGAGGGAATGAACACTGAAGCTTTCTTT. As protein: CASRLEGMNTEAFF.

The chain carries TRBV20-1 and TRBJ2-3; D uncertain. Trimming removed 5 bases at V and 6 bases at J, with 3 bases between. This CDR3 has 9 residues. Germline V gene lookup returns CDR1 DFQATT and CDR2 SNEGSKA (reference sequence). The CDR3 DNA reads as TGCAGTGCTGCGGATACGCAGTATTTT. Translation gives CSAADTQYF.

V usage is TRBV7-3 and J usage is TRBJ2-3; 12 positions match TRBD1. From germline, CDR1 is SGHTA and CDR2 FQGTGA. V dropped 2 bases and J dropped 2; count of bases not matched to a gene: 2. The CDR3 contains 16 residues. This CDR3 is CASSLGTGGLTDTQYF. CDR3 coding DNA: TGTGCCAGCAGCTTAGGGACAGGGGGCCTCACAGATACGCAGTATTTT.

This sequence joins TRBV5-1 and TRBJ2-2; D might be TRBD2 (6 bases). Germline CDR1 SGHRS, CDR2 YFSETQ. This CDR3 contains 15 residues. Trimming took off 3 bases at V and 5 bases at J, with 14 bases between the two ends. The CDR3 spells CASSSSGTQTGELFF. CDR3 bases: TGCGCCAGCAGCTCCTCCGGGACTCAAACCGGGGAGCTGTTTTTT.

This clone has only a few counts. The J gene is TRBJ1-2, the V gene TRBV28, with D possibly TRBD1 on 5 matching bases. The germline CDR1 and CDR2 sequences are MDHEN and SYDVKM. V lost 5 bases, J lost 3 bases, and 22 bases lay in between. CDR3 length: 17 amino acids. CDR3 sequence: CASSASPFGGKHYGYTF. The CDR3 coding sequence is TGTGCCAGCAGTGCTTCCCCCTTCGGGGGGAAACACTATGGCTACACCTTC.

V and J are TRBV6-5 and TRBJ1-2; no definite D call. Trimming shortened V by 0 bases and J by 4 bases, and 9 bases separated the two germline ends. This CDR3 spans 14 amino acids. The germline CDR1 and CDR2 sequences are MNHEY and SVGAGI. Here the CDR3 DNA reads TGTGCCAGCAGTTACTCTTCCTGGTCCTATGGCTACACCTTC. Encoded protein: CASSYSSWSYGYTF.

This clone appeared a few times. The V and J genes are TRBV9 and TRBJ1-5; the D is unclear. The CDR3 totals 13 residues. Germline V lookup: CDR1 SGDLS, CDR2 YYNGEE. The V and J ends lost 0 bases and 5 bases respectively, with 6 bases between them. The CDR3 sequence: CASSVGRYQPQHF. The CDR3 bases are TGTGCCAGCAGCGTAGGCAGATATCAGCCCCAGCATTTT.